These 5 T cell receptor beta chains were all obtained from the same sample, sequenced in a study of graft-versus-host responses after intestinal transplantation. These receptors are not linked to any known antigen. Repertoires were generated with immunoSEQ multiplex PCR, while TCRdb's copy carries only in-frame clones and drops some. Among around 76,000 clones, about 94% were seen once, and the ten largest hold about 0.53%. The specimen was unstimulated CD8+ T cells sorted from spleen or lymph node cells, collected before intestinal transplant. These receptors were obtained from a human donor who received an intestinal transplant.

The V and J genes are TRBV7-9 and TRBJ2-7; possibly TRBD1 or TRBD2 for D (6 bases each). The CDR3 has 14 residues. Trimming removed 3 bases from V and 4 bases from J, with 13 bases in between. The germline gives CDR1 SEHNR, CDR2 FQNEAQ (reference sequence). In DNA form, the CDR3 reads TGTGCCAGCAGCTTCGCGGGACACACTTACGAGCAGTACTTC. Translation gives CASSFAGHTYEQYF.

This chain uses TRBV7-9 with TRBJ2-1, with 11 bases aligning to TRBD2. The CDR3 runs to 17 residues. Germline-derived CDR1 and CDR2 are SEHNR and FQNEAQ (reference sequence). Trimming removed 1 base from V and 5 bases from J; junction bases left unmatched: 7. The CDR3 reads CASSLGFVAGGDNEQFF. The CDR3 DNA is TGTGCCAGCAGCTTAGGCTTTGTAGCGGGAGGGGACAATGAGCAGTTCTTC. The full variable domain, with the rest looked up from reference TRBV7-9 and TRBJ2-1, is DTGVSQNPRHKITKRGQNVTFRCDPISEHNRLYWYRQTLGQGPEFLTYFQNEAQLEKSRLLSDRFSAERPKGSFSTLEIQRTEQGDSAMYLCASSLGFVAGGDNEQFFGPGTRLTVL.

The J gene is TRBJ2-5, the V gene TRBV4-1; no definite D call. This CDR3 has 14 residues. Germline values: CDR1 MGHRA, CDR2 YSYEKL. Deletions cut 1 base from V and 2 bases from J, with 8 bases between. The CDR3 coding sequence is TGCGCCAGCAGCCAAGTATCGGTACAAGAGACCCAGTACTTC. As protein: CASSQVSVQETQYF.

This clone has just a few counts. V is TRBV28 and J is TRBJ1-4; D uncertain. Germline loops: CDR1 MDHEN, CDR2 SYDVKM. CDR3 length equals 12 residues. V lost 7 bases to trimming and J lost 7 bases, with 10 bases between them. CDR3 DNA sequence: TGTGCCAGCACCTTCACTTTTGAAAAACTGTTTTTT. It encodes CASTFTFEKLFF. The variable domain in full, with the rest retrieved from reference TRBV28 and TRBJ1-4, is DVKVTQSSRYLVKRTGEKVFLECVQDMDHENMFWYRQDPGLGLRLIYFSYDVKMKEKGDIPEGYSVSREKKERFSLILESASTNQTSMYLCASTFTFEKLFFGSGTQLSVL.

This clone was found once. The chain joins TRBV4-1 to TRBJ2-7; D gene uncertain. This CDR3 comprises 15 residues. Germline assignment: CDR1 MGHRA and CDR2 YSYEKL. Trimming took 1 base from V and 3 from J, leaving 13 bases between them. The DNA for the CDR3 is TGCGCCAGCAGCCAAGCATTAGGCGTGATCTACGAGCAGTACTTC. Translating it yields CASSQALGVIYEQYF.